This TCR beta chain appears in the sequencing data of a study of beta chain features in type 1 diabetes. The authors reverse transcribed all of the isolated RNA, so sequencing captured expressed TCRB transcripts. Profiling relied on immunoSEQ multiplex PCR, and the TCRdb table lists in-frame clones only, not all of them. The data show approximately 170,000 clones, approximately 7.8% seen once. The V end lost 0 bases, the J end lost 6 bases, and 16 bases lay between the germline ends. Germline V CDR1 and CDR2: SGDLS, YYNGEE. This CDR3 comprises 15 residues. Regarding the study as a whole: A cDNA-based sequencing approach could over-represent cells with high TCR expression. Significant though moderate, a shortening of TCRB CDR3s appeared in all four CD4+ subsets of Type 1 diabetes patients. Insertion counts at VDJ junctions were lower in type 1 diabetes patients, who also showed more deletions there.

This clone was counted between two and nine times. Its target is not known. The specimen was central memory CD4+ T cells from blood. The chain joins TRBV9 to TRBJ2-7; D might be TRBD2 (6 bases). This TCR was recovered from a woman between 35 and 50 years old with type 1 diabetes. The CDR3 region has the DNA TGTGCCAGCAGCGTAGATGGATCGGAGGGGCGCGAGCAGTACTTC. This sequence encodes CASSVDGSEGREQYF. Combining the CDR3 with reference TRBV9 and TRBJ2-7 gives the whole variable domain DSGVTQTPKHLITATGQRVTLRCSPRSGDLSVYWYQQSLDQGLQFLIQYYNGEERAKGNILERFSAQQFPDLHSELNLSSLELGDSALYFCASSVDGSEGREQYFGPGTRLTVT.